This TCR beta chain was found in a study of somatic mutations in cytotoxic T cells in rheumatoid arthritis (TCRdb year 2017). In terms of the full investigation: Right after diagnosis and prior to the start of any treatment, more than 25 ml EDTA of peripheral blood was drawn from patients. Sorted V beta1+ cells also underwent TCRB sequencing, and some V beta antibody-stained T-cell populations were flow-sorted at nearly 100% purity on a FACSAria II or Sony SH800. Whether expanded CD8+ T-cell clones in untreated, newly diagnosed rheumatoid arthritis carry somatic mutations was the study question, and clonality was characterized with TCRB deep sequencing. TCRB deep sequencing covered some 65 patients with rheumatoid arthritis along with about 20 healthy controls. The median ages of the patient and control groups were essentially identical. What the authors observed across the whole study: The slight underrepresentation of TRBV07 in patients was not corrected for multiple comparisons. In patients, CD8+ clonality rose with age (Spearman r ~ 0.49), which was not the case in healthy controls. CD8+ T-cell clonality in rheumatoid arthritis patients was not significantly different from that in age-matched healthy controls. In about an eighth of the roughly 65 patients, more than 20% of CD8+ cells belonged to the largest CD8+ clone, while several identical CD8+ TCRB sequences were shared between blood and synovial fluid. The antigen targets of the expanded CD8+ clones were unknown, and absence from virus-specific databases did not rule out viral specificity.

On an AutoMACS, CD4+ and CD8+ cells were isolated via positive magnetic bead selection, and their purity was verified by flow cytometry. A TCR V beta antibody panel was used in flow cytometry to screen first for clonal expansions, which were then characterized by TCRB deep sequencing of sorted CD8+ fractions. Ficoll-Paque PLUS density gradient separation was used to isolate peripheral blood mononuclear cells. DNA was extracted from CD4-enriched, CD8-enriched or PBMC samples with Nucleospin Tissue or Tissue XS kits and quantified with a Qubit 2.0 fluorometer. On this clone: There is no known antigen for this receptor. Base qualities are not at hand, and no much larger clone is one base apart.

The CDR3 runs 19 amino acids, cysteine and phenylalanine included. The DNA shown is the 57-base CDR3, in frame from base 1. V lost 0 bases and J lost 0 bases, and the count of bases not matched to a germline gene is 10. The germline V gene provides CDR1 LGHNA and CDR2 YSLEER. Genomic DNA underwent TCRB CDR3 sequencing using the immunoSEQ assay. From the authors' description of their analysis: Published virus-specific TCRB sequences were compared with patient CD8+ clones larger than 1%, and only a few matches were found. Analyses were restricted to productive TCRB rearrangements. Clonality was expressed as a Shannon entropy-based productive clonality index, with each clone defined by a unique TCRB CDR3 sequence. To calculate repertoire overlap between two samples, the template counts of each clone were considered relative to each sample's total templates. V-gene usage measured by flow cytometry correlated with TCRB sequencing V-gene usage, with a Spearman r of less than 0.65. As stored in TCRdb, this immuneACCESS dataset retains in-frame rearrangements with V and J assigned. A fraction of the clones does not appear; measured against another copy, unresolved V genes explain less than half of the discrepancy, and the remainder lacks a known reason. V and J calls and clone size are given by that table; D and trimming were obtained from the DNA. The sample contains some 19,000 clones, about 85% of them found a single time. Of the sample, about 10% is held by the ten largest clones.

Material for sequencing was CD8+ T cells sorted from blood. Recombination linked TRBV4-3 to TRBJ2-2, and TRBD2 matches 7 of the central bases. The source is a man between 18 and 29 years old with rheumatoid arthritis. CDR3 protein: CASSQDLTSERANTGELFF. The sequenced DNA is TGCGCCAGCAGCCAAGATCTCACTAGCGAACGCGCGAACACCGGGGAGCTGTTTTTT.